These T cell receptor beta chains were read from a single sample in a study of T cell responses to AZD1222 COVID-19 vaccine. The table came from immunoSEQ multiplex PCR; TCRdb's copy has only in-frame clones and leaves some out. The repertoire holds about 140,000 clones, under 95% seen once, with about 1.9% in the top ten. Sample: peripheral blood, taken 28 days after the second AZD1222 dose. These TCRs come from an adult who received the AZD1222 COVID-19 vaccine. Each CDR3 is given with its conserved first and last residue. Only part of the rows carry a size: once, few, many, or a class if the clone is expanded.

CDR3 protein: CASSLGRSSGNTIYF
V gene: TRBV7-8
clone size: -

CDR3 protein: CASSEADRVGTTGEQYF
V gene: TRBV6-1
clone size: -

CDR3 protein: CASSTGTGYSPLHF
V gene: TRBV6-6
clone size: -

CDR3 protein: CASIDQWVSTEAFF
V gene: TRBV2
clone size: -

CDR3 protein: CSVGTEAFF
V gene: TRBV29-1
clone size: -

CDR3 protein: CASSLLAGDAYEQYF
V gene: TRBV7-6
clone size: -

CDR3 protein: CASSLGGGGEAFF
V gene: TRBV7-9
clone size: -

CDR3 protein: CAWSVLDGTEAFF
V gene: TRBV30
clone size: -

CDR3 protein: CASSFPGETQYF
V gene: TRBV5-1
clone size: -

CDR3 protein: CASSLRQGARYEQYF
V gene: TRBV6-5
clone size: -

CDR3 protein: CASSFGGGYTF
V gene: TRBV7-9
clone size: -

CDR3 protein: CASSLDRGYGYTF
V gene: TRBV5-4
clone size: -

CDR3 protein: CASAGGEVQPQHF
V gene: TRBV23-1
clone size: -

CDR3 protein: CASSLKLVRGGKTEAFF
V gene: TRBV11-2
clone size: -

CDR3 protein: CASSPPGFEQYF
V gene: TRBV7-9
clone size: -

CDR3 protein: CAWAFHATNQPQHF
V gene: TRBV30
clone size: -

CDR3 protein: CASDGSGDPQETQYF
V gene: TRBV3-1/TRBV3-2
clone size: -

CDR3 protein: CASSQDRNSLNGYTF
V gene: TRBV3-1/TRBV3-2
clone size: -

CDR3 protein: CASSVVVNNEQFF
V gene: TRBV9
clone size: -

CDR3 protein: CASSQIAGDYNEQFF
V gene: TRBV6-5
clone size: once

CDR3 protein: CASSLEVRGLYGYTF
V gene: TRBV7-2
clone size: once

CDR3 protein: CASDPGTTYEQYF
V gene: TRBV7-2
clone size: -

CDR3 protein: CASRKDGSYEQYF
V gene: TRBV12-3/TRBV12-4
clone size: few

CDR3 protein: CASSFGDRGRDTEAFF
V gene: TRBV5-1
clone size: -

CDR3 protein: CASKVGGGGTDTQYF
V gene: TRBV10-2
clone size: once

CDR3 protein: CASSTTGNTIYF
V gene: TRBV9
clone size: -

CDR3 protein: CASSLAPGLEETQYF
V gene: TRBV7-2
clone size: -

CDR3 protein: CASSEVVGASQPQHF
V gene: TRBV6-1
clone size: -

CDR3 protein: CASSFRTSGGLNTGELFF
V gene: TRBV5-1
clone size: -

CDR3 protein: CASGGVDGYTF
V gene: TRBV6-5
clone size: once

CDR3 protein: CASSLGTGVSGANVLTF
V gene: TRBV7-7
clone size: once

CDR3 protein: CASSQDNQPQHF
V gene: TRBV3-1/TRBV3-2
clone size: -

CDR3 protein: CASSRLRTGDSNTGELFF
V gene: TRBV18
clone size: -

CDR3 protein: CASTRRGQGARGANVLTF
V gene: TRBV2
clone size: -

CDR3 protein: CASSITGQGTTEAFF
V gene: TRBV19
clone size: -

CDR3 protein: CASSQIGPGGEKLFF
V gene: TRBV3-1/TRBV3-2
clone size: -

CDR3 protein: CASSYRLAGEETQYF
V gene: TRBV14
clone size: -

CDR3 protein: CASSQERSYEQYF
V gene: TRBV3-1/TRBV3-2
clone size: -

CDR3 protein: CASSLALGSKRETQYF
V gene: TRBV7-8
clone size: -

CDR3 protein: CASSSWVQRAQYF
V gene: TRBV7-2
clone size: -

CDR3 protein: CATKGAGLYNEQFF
V gene: TRBV15
clone size: -

CDR3 protein: CASSAQGHGNEKLFF
V gene: TRBV5-1
clone size: -

CDR3 protein: CATSPRGGYEQYF
V gene: TRBV15
clone size: -

CDR3 protein: CASSPGTGTYNEQFF
V gene: TRBV7-3
clone size: -

CDR3 protein: CASSLTGGIDEAFF
V gene: TRBV7-9
clone size: -

CDR3 protein: CASRRFSGSRTDTQYF
V gene: TRBV19
clone size: -

CDR3 protein: CASSRTSGNTIYF
V gene: TRBV14
clone size: -

CDR3 protein: CASSHTGGNSYGYTF
V gene: TRBV3-1/TRBV3-2
clone size: -

CDR3 protein: CASSSGDRLDIQYF
V gene: TRBV5-1
clone size: -

CDR3 protein: CASSDPGRDTEAFF
V gene: TRBV10-1
clone size: few

CDR3 protein: CASSPMEGGTDTQYF
V gene: TRBV9
clone size: -

CDR3 protein: CASSPDTSYGYTF
V gene: TRBV18
clone size: -

CDR3 protein: CASSPPGRGNTEAFF
V gene: TRBV18
clone size: -